These T cell receptor beta chains were read from a single sample in a study of T cells in Graves' hyperthyroidism and ophthalmopathy. TCRdb reprocessed the multiplex PCR reads with MiXCR, giving one entry per CDR3 protein. The profile shows some 460,000 distinct CDR3 sequences, approximately 15% of them singletons. The sequenced sample consisted of blood. The receptors here all came from a woman under 30 with Graves' hyperthyroidism. Each CDR3 is given without its conserved first and last residue. The D gene is left open where the match is weak.

TRBJ2-7 TRBV20-1 TRBD1 SASPYGDRLLGEQY
TRBJ1-6 TRBV18 TRBD1 ASSKTGGNSPLH
TRBJ1-1 TRBV7-3 . ASSSTLYTEAF
TRBJ2-3 TRBV7-3 TRBD1 ASSSTGTGGPTDTQY
TRBJ2-7 TRBV27 . ASSARDGSYEQY
TRBJ2-5 TRBV3-1 . ASSQWAETQY
TRBJ2-7 TRBV20-1 . SARVSKEQY
TRBJ1-1 TRBV2 TRBD1 ASSQVARQGFMNTEAF
TRBJ1-1 TRBV6-2/TRBV6-3 . ASSSAGRKNTEAF
TRBJ2-1 TRBV11-2 TRBD2 ASRPTSGNEQF
TRBJ1-1 TRBV19 . ASMGGSGTEAF
TRBJ2-5 TRBV29-1 . SVEDLGIQY
TRBJ2-7 TRBV11-2 TRBD1 ASSYRTGYEQY
TRBJ1-2 TRBV20-1 . SATGQTTYGYT
TRBJ1-6 TRBV6-2/TRBV6-3 . ASSPRGADNSPLH
TRBJ2-1 TRBV6-1 TRBD2 ASSEQPPGRYNEQF
TRBJ2-2 TRBV20-1 . SARPGGQANTGELF
TRBJ1-1 TRBV7-3 . ASSLGGGWRNTEAF
TRBJ2-1 TRBV11-2 . ASSFIGTYAYNEQF
TRBJ2-1 TRBV12-3/TRBV12-4 TRBD1 ASSSGEGDRGPYNEQL
TRBJ2-7 TRBV20-1 . SAKNAVLGYEQY
TRBJ2-5 TRBV20-1 TRBD2 SASGTSGNPGY
TRBJ2-7 TRBV13 TRBD2 ASTSGGGSQSYEQY
TRBJ2-4 TRBV24-1 TRBD1 ATSTGGTAKNIQY
TRBJ2-7 TRBV19 TRBD2 ASRPSSGSSYEQY
TRBJ1-2 TRBV29-1 . SGVGPENYGYT
TRBJ1-1 TRBV19 TRBD1 ASSIPTTGMNTEAF
TRBJ1-1 TRBV12-3/TRBV12-4 . ASSLKGFITEAF
TRBJ2-3 TRBV12-3/TRBV12-4 . ASTEGGGPRTTDTQY
TRBJ1-2 TRBV12-3/TRBV12-4 . ASSLGRQHYGYT
TRBJ2-5 TRBV7-8 . ASSPGLHQRGETQY
TRBJ2-7 TRBV28 TRBD2 ASSPTGRGLAGGPSSYEQY
TRBJ1-2 TRBV7-2 TRBD1 ASSSEGQGTYGYT
TRBJ1-2 TRBV27 . ASSPWRGINYGYT
TRBJ2-7 TRBV27 TRBD2 ASSYRTSGNYEQY
TRBJ2-4 TRBV20-1 . SARDWVELSQNIQY
TRBJ2-7 TRBV10-1 . ASSEVARERQY
TRBJ2-2 TRBV7-8 . ASTPRDNTGELF
TRBJ2-1 TRBV10-3 . AISESSRGVNEQF
TRBJ2-1 TRBV28 . ASSLVWDTLRNEQF
TRBJ2-7 TRBV7-2 . ASSSERRTYEQY
TRBJ2-1 TRBV7-9 . ASSLGAASYAYNEQF
TRBJ2-2 TRBV6-4 . ASSDSEETGELF
TRBJ2-3 TRBV9 TRBD2 ASSVLAGRLDTQY
TRBJ1-1 TRBV7-3 . ASSITGMVGGNTEAF
TRBJ1-5 TRBV6-1 . ASGLIDSNQPQH
TRBJ2-1 TRBV7-3 . ASSLTGGPGSEQF
TRBJ2-1 TRBV10-3 . ANLSGIPYYNEQF
TRBJ1-3 TRBV27 . ASSFRQGSGNTIY
TRBJ2-1 TRBV7-2 TRBD2 ASSPRLASGHYNEQF
TRBJ2-1 TRBV29-1 . SVELTGLRSYNEQF
TRBJ1-5 TRBV28 . ASSLELGQGMSQPQH
TRBJ1-3 TRBV2 . ASNTGTSGTTIY
TRBJ2-7 TRBV7-9 TRBD1 ASSLPRTGDHEQY
TRBJ2-2 TRBV10-3 TRBD1 AISESGQGPLTGELF
TRBJ1-5 TRBV19 . ASSTRTGRSSNQPQH